A single sample is the source of the 21 T cell receptor beta chains below, sequenced in a study of STAT5B mutations in CD4+ large granular lymphocyte leukemia. Assay: immunoSEQ multiplex PCR; the TCRdb copy retains only in-frame clones and omits some. The sample contains about 21,000 clones, about 79% of which appear only once. Sequencing used CD4+ T cells from blood buffy coats. These receptors were taken from a human donor in good health.

This clone has just a few counts. The genes are TRBV29-1 and TRBJ1-3, with D maybe TRBD1 (6 bases). The CDR3 covers 14 residues. In germline, CDR1 is SQVTM, CDR2 ANQGSEA. V shed 7 bases and J shed 4 bases, with 17 bases lying between them. In DNA form, the CDR3 reads TGCAGCGCTCAAACAGGGTTGGCCGGAAACACCATATATTTT. Protein sequence: CSAQTGLAGNTIYF.

The chain recombines TRBV10-3 with TRBJ1-5; D perhaps matches TRBD1 (5 bases). Trimming cost V 3 bases and J 2 bases, with 5 bases left between them. The germline CDR1 and CDR2 sequences are ENHRY and SYGVKD. The CDR3 contains 13 residues. CDR3 amino acids: CAISDRGNQPQHF. CDR3 DNA: TGTGCCATCAGTGACAGGGGCAATCAGCCCCAGCATTTT.

The chain recombines TRBV12-5 with TRBJ1-6, with D possibly being TRBD1 (6 bases). This CDR3 comprises 17 residues. In germline, CDR1 is LGHNT, CDR2 FRNRAP. Trimming pared 5 bases from V and 7 bases from J, leaving 21 bases between. The DNA for the CDR3 is TGTGCTAGTGGTCCCGAGGACAGAATCAGACCGAATTCACCCCTCCACTTT. This encodes CASGPEDRIRPNSPLHF.

This clone was picked up a small number of times. The chain is built from TRBV11-2 and TRBJ2-7, with 8 bases that match TRBD2. The CDR3 extends over 19 amino acids. J lost 0 bases, V lost 5 bases, and 18 bases had no gene match. Per germline, CDR1 SGHAT and CDR2 FQNNGV. CDR3 sequence: CASSLRTSRTLESSYEQYF. The CDR3 region has the DNA TGTGCCAGCAGCCTGCGGACTAGCCGCACTCTTGAGAGCTCCTACGAGCAGTACTTC.

The chain combines TRBV10-3 with TRBJ2-2; 8 nucleotides match TRBD2. From germline, CDR1 is ENHRY and CDR2 SYGVKD. The V and J ends lost 6 bases and 5 bases, in that order; junction bases with no gene match: 8. The CDR3 has 15 residues. CDR3 DNA: TGTGCCATCAGCCCAACTAGCGGTATAACCGGGGAGCTGTTTTTT. It yields the protein CAISPTSGITGELFF.

CDR3 amino acids: CASSYNSGSGETQYF. The CDR3 DNA reads as TGTGCCAGCAGTTACAATAGCGGGAGTGGGGAGACCCAGTACTTC. The chain carries TRBV6-5 and TRBJ2-5, with 9 bases lining up with TRBD2. V shed 2 bases, J shed 5 bases, and the junction held 6 bases outside the gene matches. The CDR3 spans 15 residues. Germline V gene sequence: CDR1 MNHEY, CDR2 SVGAGI.

V usage is TRBV7-6 and J usage is TRBJ2-2; maybe TRBD2 (5 bases). V was pared by 2 bases and J by 8 bases, with 15 bases between. Germline lookup yields CDR1 SGHVS and CDR2 FNYEAQ. The CDR3 runs to 15 residues. The chain's CDR3 is CASSLPRGTGGELFF. The CDR3 region has the DNA TGTGCCAGCAGCTTACCCCGTGGTACGGGAGGGGAGCTGTTTTTT.

This clone appeared a single time. The J gene is TRBJ2-5, the V gene TRBV6-1; the match to TRBD2 covers 10 bases. This CDR3 has 17 amino acids. After removal of 1 base from V and 5 bases from J, the junction contained 10 bases not matched to a gene. Germline V gene lookup returns CDR1 MNHNS and CDR2 SASEGT. In DNA, the CDR3 is TGTGCCAGCAGTGAAGGCACTAGCGGGAATTGGGTGGAGACCCAGTACTTC. Protein product: CASSEGTSGNWVETQYF.

There are a few counts of this clone. This chain joins TRBV30 and TRBJ2-3, with TRBD1 matching over 7 bases. CDR1 GTSNPN and CDR2 SVGIG come from the germline V gene (reference sequence). J gave up 2 bases and V 2 bases, and 4 bases lay outside the gene matches. The CDR3 is made up of 14 amino acids. The DNA for the CDR3 is TGTGCCTGGAGTAAAGGACAGGCCACAGATACGCAGTATTTT. It is translated as CAWSKGQATDTQYF.

The V and J genes are TRBV5-4 and TRBJ2-1, with TRBD2 matching over 7 bases. The CDR3 length is 15 residues. The V segment lost 0 bases and the J segment 9 bases; nucleotides outside the gene matches: 9. From germline, CDR1 is SGHNT and CDR2 YYREEE (reference sequence). CDR3 amino acids: CASSLGAGAPTEQFF. CDR3 DNA: TGTGCCAGCAGCTTGGGGGCGGGAGCACCAACTGAGCAGTTCTTC.

The J gene is TRBJ1-3, the V gene TRBV7-9; TRBD1 matches 9 bases. V was clipped by 6 bases and J by 7 bases; unmatched bases: 10. Germline V CDR1 and CDR2: SEHNR, FQNEAQ (reference sequence). CDR3 size: 15 residues. DNA of the CDR3: TGTGCCAGCAGTAAACAGGGGGCGCAAAGTAACACCATATATTTT. It codes for CASSKQGAQSNTIYF.

This chain links TRBV30 with TRBJ2-1; tentative D call: TRBD2 (6 bases). V dropped 4 bases and J dropped 0 bases, with 13 bases sitting between them. Germline lookup yields CDR1 GTSNPN and CDR2 SVGIG (reference sequence). This CDR3 is built from 15 residues. The CDR3 DNA sequence: TGTGCCTGGATGGAGGGACCGGGCTCCTACAATGAGCAGTTCTTC. This sequence encodes CAWMEGPGSYNEQFF.

This clone was counted a few times. The chain recombines TRBV5-1 with TRBJ2-7; 7 bases map to TRBD2. Germline lookup yields CDR1 SGHRS and CDR2 YFSETQ. V lost 2 bases to trimming and J lost 4 bases; unmatched junction nucleotides: 12. This CDR3 spans 16 amino acids. As DNA, the CDR3 is TGCGCCAGCAGCTTAGGCGGGAGTGTCGGGTCATACGAGCAGTACTTC. Encoded protein: CASSLGGSVGSYEQYF. The full variable domain, rest sourced from reference TRBV5-1 and TRBJ2-7, is KAGVTQTPRYLIKTRGQQVTLSCSPISGHRSVSWYQQTPGQGLQFLFEYFSETQRNKGNFPGRFSGRQFSNSRSEMNVSTLELGDSALYLCASSLGGSVGSYEQYFGPGTRLTVT.

V gene TRBV28 combines with J gene TRBJ1-1, with a weak D call TRBD1 (5 bases). Trimming stripped 7 bases from V and 5 bases from J, with 14 bases between. The CDR3 totals 13 residues. Germline V gene lookup returns CDR1 MDHEN and CDR2 SYDVKM. The CDR3 DNA follows: TGTGCCAGCACCAGACCAGGGTGGACTGAAGCTTTCTTT. Encoded protein: CASTRPGWTEAFF. Drawing the rest from reference TRBV28 and TRBJ1-1, the complete variable domain is DVKVTQSSRYLVKRTGEKVFLECVQDMDHENMFWYRQDPGLGLRLIYFSYDVKMKEKGDIPEGYSVSREKKERFSLILESASTNQTSMYLCASTRPGWTEAFFGQGTRLTVV.

The J gene is TRBJ1-6, the V gene TRBV19; tentatively, D is TRBD1 (6 bases). This CDR3 is built from 12 residues. From germline, CDR1 is LNHDA and CDR2 SQIVND (reference sequence). Trimming shortened V by 9 bases and J by 7 bases, and 10 bases separated the two germline ends. The CDR3 coding sequence is TGTGCCAGCCGGGACATAAATTCACCCCTCCACTTT. Translating gives CASRDINSPLHF.

The chain joins TRBV2 to TRBJ2-2, with 15 bases matching TRBD2. V was pared by 5 bases and J by 2 bases, with 6 bases of the junction left unmatched. Germline V CDR1 and CDR2: SNHLY, FYNNEI. The CDR3 is 18 residues long. The CDR3 DNA follows: TGTGCCAGCAGTAACGAGGGACTAGCGGGAGGAAACACCGGGGAGCTGTTTTTT. Protein product: CASSNEGLAGGNTGELFF.

This clone was recorded only once. This chain connects TRBV5-6 to TRBJ2-2; D perhaps matches TRBD2 (5 bases). The CDR3 runs 14 residues. Trimming cost V 0 bases and J 4 bases, with 7 bases left between them. Germline V gene data show CDR1 as SGHDT and CDR2 as YYEEEE. The DNA for the CDR3 is TGTGCCAGCAGCTTGGTGAGGGCCACCGGGGAGCTGTTTTTT. Amino acids: CASSLVRATGELFF.

The gene calls are TRBV11-3 and TRBJ1-4; maybe TRBD1 (6 bases). Germline values: CDR1 SGHNT, CDR2 YENEEA. The CDR3 runs to 16 residues. Deletions cut 2 bases from V and 3 bases from J, with 13 bases between. The CDR3 DNA is TGTGCCAGCAGCTTATCCTCCACAGGGTCTAATGAAAAACTGTTTTTT. Translated, it gives CASSLSSTGSNEKLFF.

V usage is TRBV6-6 and J usage is TRBJ1-2; D unresolved. Between the trimmed V and J ends, which lost 9 bases and 7 bases, there was a span of 12 bases. This CDR3 has 11 residues. Per germline, CDR1 MNHNY and CDR2 SVGAGI (reference sequence). CDR3 loop: CASSESGGYTF. CDR3 DNA sequence: TGTGCCAGTTCTGAGTCGGGTGGCTACACCTTC.

The chain employs TRBV5-4 and TRBJ2-7; TRBD1 matches 9 bases. V dropped 3 bases and J dropped 4; count of bases not matched to a gene: 11. Per germline, CDR1 SGHNT and CDR2 YYREEE (reference sequence). CDR3 length equals 16 residues. The CDR3 nucleotides are TGTGCCAGCAGCTCGACCTCCCTGACAGGGGGATACGAGCAGTACTTC. Residues: CASSSTSLTGGYEQYF.

This rearrangement joins TRBV7-6 to TRBJ2-7; D unclear. This CDR3 region has 12 residues. CDR1 and CDR2 from the germline V gene are SGHVS and FNYEAQ. V was clipped by 3 bases and J by 4 bases, with 7 bases between them. The CDR3 nucleotides read TGTGCCAGCAGCTTGAATCCGTACGAGCAGTACTTC. Residues: CASSLNPYEQYF.